Sequencing of this T cell receptor (beta chain) was carried out in a study of T cell responses to AZD1222 COVID-19 vaccine. Data came from immunoSEQ multiplex PCR; TCRdb stores just in-frame clones and leaves some out. In the table there are tens of thousands of clones, just over 85% of which are singletons. As regards this clone: The antigen is undetermined.

This CDR3 has 16 amino acids. The germline V gene encodes CDR1 MNHEY and CDR2 SMNVEV (reference sequence). With V trimmed by 7 bases and J by 0 bases, 5 bases remained unmatched. Study observations and caveats: Rises in breadth and depth of Spike-specific TCRs came after two AZD1222 doses. White British ancestry dominated among donors, who included more females, and clonal diversity was possibly underestimated.

The J gene is TRBJ2-3, the V gene TRBV27; 12 bases agree with TRBD2. The sequencing used peripheral blood, collected 28 days after the second AZD1222 dose. This sequence originates from an adult who received the AZD1222 COVID-19 vaccine. This CDR3 reads CASTSGLAGSTDTQYF. The DNA for the CDR3 is TGTGCCAGCACCTCCGGACTAGCGGGGAGCACAGATACGCAGTATTTT.